One and the same sample provided the 19 T cell receptor beta chains below, sequenced in a study of human T cells and chemical hapten exposure. A single record per CDR3 protein comes from TCRdb applying MiXCR to the RACE reads. The sample has more than 70,000 distinct CDR3 sequences, around 8.8% seen once. The time point: healthy volunteer bleed at 2 weeks. Whole blood, unfractionated, served as the material for total RNA extraction. Sequenced input: whole blood. These receptors were collected from a female donor in good health. Some clones in this sample may be carry-over from other donors' samples.

This clonotype was found a few times. This chain joins TRBV4-3 and TRBJ2-7; TRBD2 is a possible D gene (5 bases). This CDR3 spans 13 amino acids. V lost 3 bases and J lost 1, with 7 bases in between. Germline CDR1 LGHNA, CDR2 YSLEER. The CDR3 is CASSQDFSYEQYF. In DNA form, the CDR3 reads TGCGCCAGCAGCCAGGACTTTTCCTACGAGCAGTACTTC.

In its sample, this clonotype was seen a few times. The chain links TRBV20-1 to TRBJ2-1, with 11 bases matching TRBD1. The junction had 14 bases not matched to a gene; V was cut back by 6 bases and J by 10 bases. Germline loops: CDR1 DFQATT, CDR2 SNEGSKA (reference sequence). This CDR3 is built from 15 residues. The CDR3 DNA follows: TGCAGTGCCCTACCCGGGACAGGGGGACAATGGGAGCAGTTCTTC. This codes for CSALPGTGGQWEQFF.

The chain is built from TRBV25-1 and TRBJ2-1; 9 nucleotides match TRBD2. CDR3 length: 15 residues. Germline CDR1 and CDR2: MGHDK and SYGVNS. The trim removed 2 bases at V and 7 bases at J, leaving 6 bases unmatched. The CDR3: CASSESLAGMNEQFF. CDR3 DNA: TGTGCCAGCAGTGAAAGCCTAGCGGGAATGAATGAGCAGTTCTTC.

This clonotype was seen at least ten times. V is TRBV29-1 and J is TRBJ1-1, with 9 bases fitting TRBD1. Trimming cost V 7 bases and J 8 bases; bases outside gene matches: 11. Germline V gives CDR1 SQVTM, CDR2 ANQGSEA. CDR3 length: 13 amino acids. CDR3 sequence reads: CSAGGQGGMEAFF. In DNA, the CDR3 is TGCAGCGCGGGGGGACAGGGAGGGATGGAAGCTTTCTTT.

This clonotype has only a few counts. The chain couples TRBV5-4 to TRBJ2-1; 12 bases are shared with TRBD2. The CDR3 consists of 15 residues. J lost 6 bases, V lost 5 bases, and 6 bases had no gene match. Per germline, CDR1 SGHNT and CDR2 YYREEE (reference sequence). The CDR3 DNA reads as TGTGCCAGCAGGGCACTAGCGGGAGGCGTCAATGAGCAGTTCTTC. Its protein product is CASRALAGGVNEQFF. Complete variable domain (other parts from reference TRBV5-4 and TRBJ2-1): ETGVTQSPTHLIKTRGQQVTLRCSSQSGHNTVSWYQQALGQGPQFIFQYYREEENGRGNFPPRFSGLQFPNYSSELNVNALELDDSALYLCASRALAGGVNEQFFGPGTRLTVL.

The chain uses TRBV6-7 and TRBJ1-4; a possible D gene is TRBD1 (5 bases). TRBV6-7 counts as an open reading frame of uncertain function. V lost 8 bases and J lost 1, with 11 bases in between. CDR3 length equals 14 residues. The CDR3, as DNA: TGTGCCAGCCCCGAGAGGGGAACTAATGAAAAACTGTTTTTT. The encoded protein is CASPERGTNEKLFF.

By frequency in the sample, this clonotype is medium-sized. The gene calls are TRBV6-4 and TRBJ2-1; 8 bases match TRBD2. Trimming at V came to 2 bases and at J to 5 bases, leaving 8 bases not matched to a gene. CDR1 and CDR2 (germline): MRHNA, SNTAGT. This CDR3 contains 16 residues. The CDR3 DNA reads as TGTGCCAGCAGTGACAATGGGCTAGCGGGTCACAATGAGCAGTTCTTC. Amino acid sequence: CASSDNGLAGHNEQFF.

This clonotype was found many times. The CDR3 sequence: CASSQETSAGNEQFF. In nucleotides, the CDR3 is TGTGCCAGCAGCCAAGAGACTAGCGCCGGCAATGAGCAGTTCTTC. J is TRBJ2-1 and V is TRBV4-2; 8 bases are a match to TRBD2. J gave up 6 bases and V 0 bases, and 4 bases lay outside the gene matches. Germline lookup yields CDR1 LGHNA and CDR2 YNFKEQ. The CDR3 spans 15 residues.

This clonotype appeared many times. V gene TRBV7-9 combines with J gene TRBJ2-7; either TRBD1 or TRBD2 may fit D (5 bases each). V gave up 1 base and J gave up 2 bases, with 6 bases separating them. This CDR3 has 13 residues. CDR1 and CDR2 (germline): SEHNR, FQNEAQ (reference sequence). CDR3 DNA sequence: TGTGCCAGCAGCTTAGGGGGGACCTACGAGCAGTACTTC. Translating it yields CASSLGGTYEQYF.

The genes are TRBV4-1 and TRBJ1-3; D remains unclear. This CDR3 has 15 amino acids. In germline, CDR1 is MGHRA, CDR2 YSYEKL. Trimming stripped 2 bases from V and 1 base from J, with 9 bases between. The CDR3 region has the DNA TGCGCCAGCAGCCAAACTGATGCTTCTGGAAACACCATATATTTT. It codes for CASSQTDASGNTIYF.

This clonotype was recorded at least ten times. The chain couples TRBV7-2 to TRBJ2-3; D might be TRBD2 (7 bases). The V end was cut by 3 bases, the J end by 2 bases, with 12 bases between. CDR1 and CDR2 from the germline V gene are SGHTA and FQGNSA. The length of the CDR3 is 15 residues. The CDR3 sequence is CASSFGGAHTDTQYF. The CDR3 coding sequence is TGTGCCAGCAGCTTTGGGGGGGCCCACACAGATACGCAGTATTTT.

This clonotype was recorded at least ten times. The chain recombines TRBV28 with TRBJ2-7, with TRBD1 as a possible D gene (6 bases). With 1 base removed from V and 4 bases from J, the gap between germline ends came to 14 bases. Germline V gene lookup returns CDR1 MDHEN and CDR2 SYDVKM. This CDR3 is 15 amino acids long. CDR3 sequence (DNA): TGTGCCAGCAGTTTATTATCCAGGGACATATACGAGCAGTACTTC. Its protein is CASSLLSRDIYEQYF.

The rearrangement uses TRBV7-2 and TRBJ2-3; tentative D call: TRBD1 (6 bases). Germline V gene data show CDR1 as SGHTA and CDR2 as FQGNSA. The CDR3 consists of 12 residues. Trimming pared 2 bases from V and 6 bases from J, leaving 6 bases between. The CDR3 region has the DNA TGTGCCAGCAGCTTACAGGGGGATACGCAGTATTTT. Amino acids: CASSLQGDTQYF. The variable domain in full, completed from reference TRBV7-2 and TRBJ2-3, reads GAGVSQSPSNKVTEKGKDVELRCDPISGHTALYWYRQSLGQGLEFLIYFQGNSAPDKSGLPSDRFSAERTGGSVSTLTIQRTQQEDSAVYLCASSLQGDTQYFGPGTRLTVL.

This clonotype came up a few times. The chain joins TRBV7-9 to TRBJ2-2; 9 nucleotides align to TRBD1. V shed 5 bases, J shed 8 bases, and the junction held 6 bases outside the gene matches. CDR1 and CDR2 (germline): SEHNR, FQNEAQ (reference sequence). The CDR3 covers 14 residues. The CDR3 nucleotides are TGTGCCAGCAGCCCGCCACAGGGGGCGGGGGAGCTGTTTTTT. This gives the protein CASSPPQGAGELFF.

In the case of this clonotype: A much larger clone differs from this one at a single base, so this may be a read error. The rearrangement joins TRBV29-1 to TRBJ1-2; possibly TRBD1 for D (6 bases). CDR1 SQVTM and CDR2 ANQGSEA come from the germline V gene. The CDR3 length is 14 residues. The CDR3 sequence is CCVRQGTSNYGYTF. CDR3 coding DNA: TGCTGCGTACGTCAGGGGACTTCTAACTATGGCTACACCTTC.

The V and J genes are TRBV28 and TRBJ1-5; D is possibly TRBD1 (6 bases). This CDR3 spans 14 amino acids. In germline, CDR1 is MDHEN, CDR2 SYDVKM. Trimming cost V 7 bases and J 7 bases, with 17 bases left between them. The CDR3 DNA reads TGTGCCAGCACGACGGGAGATACAGGGCAGCCCCAGCATTTT. As protein: CASTTGDTGQPQHF.

A few counts support this clonotype. The chain recombines TRBV20-1 with TRBJ1-6; a weak D match, TRBD1 (6 bases). V lost 3 bases, J lost 7 bases, and 10 bases lay in between. The length of the CDR3 is 13 residues. Germline V gene lookup returns CDR1 DFQATT and CDR2 SNEGSKA (reference sequence). This chain's CDR3 is CSASRDTNSPLHF. Written as DNA, the CDR3 is TGCAGTGCTAGCCGGGACACAAATTCACCCCTCCACTTT.

The sample holds a few counts of this clonotype. V usage is TRBV12-3 or TRBV12-4 and J usage is TRBJ1-2; a weak D match, TRBD1 (5 bases). Trimming pared 2 bases from V and 7 bases from J, leaving 20 bases between. This CDR3 is built from 16 residues. The CDR3 coding sequence is TGTGCCAGCAGTTTACGGGGCAGCCCGCGAGGGTTTGGCTACACCTTC. Translated, it gives CASSLRGSPRGFGYTF.

This clonotype has at least ten counts. V usage is TRBV10-1 and J usage is TRBJ2-1, with D possibly matching TRBD2 (6 bases). Germline CDR1 is WNHNN and CDR2 is SYGVQD (reference sequence). The ends were cut back, 7 bases at V and 2 bases at J, with 21 bases in the middle. The CDR3 has 17 amino acids. The CDR3 DNA reads TGCGCCAGCAACAAAAACGGCGGGGCGGATCCCTACAATGAGCAGTTCTTC. It codes for CASNKNGGADPYNEQFF.